The sequence of this T cell receptor (beta chain) was determined in a study of CD8 T cells in Susac syndrome (dated by TCRdb to 2018 to 2020). For the study in its entirety: The study used repertoire sequencing to test whether antigen drove CD8+ T cell activation and differentiation in Susac syndrome. The investigation overall reported the following: The TCR sequencing and HLA analysis was acknowledged to have included a relatively small number of individuals.

Peripheral blood CD8+ and CD4+ T cells from healthy donors, Susac syndrome patients and multiple sclerosis patients were profiled using high-throughput TCR beta sequencing. Healthy donors were age- and sex-matched controls. CD8+ TEMRA cells were enriched by FACS, while bulk CD8+ and CD4+ T cells were purified by magnetic negative isolation. Blood was collected in EDTA tubes and processed within 24 hours, with PBMCs isolated through density gradient centrifugation. PBMCs intended for TCR sequencing were cryopreserved in liquid nitrogen and were subsequently thawed in a 37 degrees C water bath. Purity of sorted or isolated CD4+, CD8+ and CD8+ TEMRA cells was at least 90%. Regarding this clonotype: The specificity of this receptor is unknown. No clone much larger than this one lies a single base away; base qualities are absent.

RNA was extracted using the RNeasy kit, and roughly 0.5 to 1 ug of the RNA was reverse transcribed with random hexamers. The immunoSEQ multiplex PCR assay, covering 54 Vbeta and 13 Jbeta segments, was used to amplify TCR beta CDR3 regions. PCR amplification bias was corrected by using a synthetic template baseline for primer optimization and computational correction. The study's processing was this. Reads were assigned to V, D and J genes according to IMGT and analyzed in immunoSEQ Analyzer, with only productive sequences retained. To calculate clonality, Shannon entropy was normalized by log2 of the number of productive unique sequences and then subtracted from one. For each patient and control, public and private clones were evaluated within the 100 most prevalent clones. A clone was defined as Susac-specific if it was absent from the healthy and MS cohorts, from roughly 1,000 published viral clones and from other ImmuneACCESS disease sequences. The public reads were reanalyzed by TCRdb: fastp trimming at Q25, MiXCR alignment, in-frame beta chains only. When rows share a CDR3 protein, they turn into one entry using the most common DNA and genes. TCRdb, not the original authors, processed these V and J calls. Present in this sample are 90,000 to 150,000 distinct CDR3 sequences, 80% to 95% of which were seen just once. Together, the top ten hold roughly 0.14% of the sample.

This receptor was taken from a human donor in good health. Sequenced: CD4+ T cells from PBMCs.

The CDR3 region reads CASSLTSGQGARGYTF. The DNA sequence is given as TGTGCCAGCAGTCTTACTTCGGGACAGGGGGCTCGTGGCTACACCTTC. The chain is assembled from TRBV27 and TRBJ1-2; TRBD1 lines up with 12 middle nucleotides. Ends trimmed: V by 5 bases, J by 7 bases; bases unmatched to a gene: 11. The CDR3 holds 16 amino acids from the cysteine to the phenylalanine. The retained sequence is limited to the CDR3, 48 bases, with the frame set at the first base. Based on the germline V gene (reference sequence), the CDR1 and CDR2 sequences are MNHEY and SMNVEV.